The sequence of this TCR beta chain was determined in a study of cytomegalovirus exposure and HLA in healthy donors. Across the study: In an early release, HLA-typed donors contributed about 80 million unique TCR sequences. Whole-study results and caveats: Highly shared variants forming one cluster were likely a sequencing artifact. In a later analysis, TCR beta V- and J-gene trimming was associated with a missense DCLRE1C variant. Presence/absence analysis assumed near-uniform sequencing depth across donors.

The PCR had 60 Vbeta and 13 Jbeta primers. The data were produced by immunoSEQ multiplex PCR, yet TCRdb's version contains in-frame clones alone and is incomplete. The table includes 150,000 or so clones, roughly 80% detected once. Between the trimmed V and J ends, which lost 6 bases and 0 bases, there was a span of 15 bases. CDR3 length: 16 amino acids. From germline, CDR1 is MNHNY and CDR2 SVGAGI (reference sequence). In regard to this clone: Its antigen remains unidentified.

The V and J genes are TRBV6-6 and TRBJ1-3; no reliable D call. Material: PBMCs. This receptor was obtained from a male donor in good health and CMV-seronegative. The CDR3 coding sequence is TGTGCCAGCAGCTACCCACCGAGTATCTCTGGAAACACCATATATTTT. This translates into CASSYPPSISGNTIYF.